Shown below are 24 T cell receptor beta chains from a single sample sequenced in a study of control samples from healthy donors and cancer patients. Using immunoSEQ multiplex PCR, the repertoire was profiled, and TCRdb retains in-frame clones only, with some absent. The sample has 150,000 or so clones; about 90% are singletons. Sequenced input: blood. The source is a young man in good health.

Turning to this clone: The same CDR3 also results from other DNA sequences found in this sample. The chain has TRBV7-3 and TRBJ1-6; D unclear. Germline lookup yields CDR1 SGHTA and CDR2 FQGTGA. V was trimmed by 2 bases and J by 7 bases, leaving 3 bases between them. The CDR3 is made up of 12 amino acids. This chain's CDR3 is CASSLGNSPLHF. Here the CDR3 DNA reads TGTGCCAGCAGCTTAGGGAATTCACCCCTCCACTTT. The full variable domain, in which reference TRBV7-3 and TRBJ1-6 provide the parts outside the CDR3, is GAGVSQTPSNKVTEKGKYVELRCDPISGHTALYWYRQSLGQGPEFLIYFQGTGAADDSGLPNDRFFAVRPEGSVSTLKIQRTERGDSAVYLCASSLGNSPLHFGNGTRLTVT.

J is TRBJ1-2 and V is TRBV12-3 or TRBV12-4; 8 bases are shared with TRBD1. The CDR3 runs 12 residues. Losses at the gene ends were 8 bases for V and 3 bases for J; bases not matched to a gene: 2. The CDR3 here is CASAQGDYGYTF. CDR3 DNA sequence: TGTGCCAGCGCACAGGGGGACTATGGCTACACCTTC.

The chain combines TRBV3-1 (or the pseudogene TRBV3-2) with TRBJ2-7, with 9 bases lining up with TRBD2. CDR3 size: 16 residues. J lost 6 bases, V lost 2 bases, and 11 bases had no gene match. Germline V CDR1 and CDR2: LGHDT, YNNKEL (reference sequence). CDR3 sequence: CASSQYSGGFPGEQYF. CDR3 nucleotide sequence: TGTGCCAGCAGCCAATACAGCGGGGGGTTCCCGGGCGAGCAGTACTTC.

The V and J genes are TRBV11-2 and TRBJ2-7, with D tentatively TRBD2 (6 bases). The CDR3 is 13 residues long. Germline CDR1 is SGHAT and CDR2 is FQNNGV. V lost 4 bases and J lost 5, with 12 bases in between. In DNA, the CDR3 is TGTGCCAGCAGCTCCCGGGGACTTGACGAGCAGTACTTC. Translation gives CASSSRGLDEQYF.

This clone was picked up a small number of times. The chain recombines TRBV4-3 with TRBJ1-2; 7 nucleotides align to TRBD1. Per germline, CDR1 LGHNA and CDR2 YSLEER. V lost 4 bases, J lost 6 bases, and 8 bases stayed unmatched. This CDR3 has 14 amino acids. For the CDR3, the DNA is TGCGCCAGCAGCCCGGACAGGATAGGGGATGGCTACACCTTC. This translates into CASSPDRIGDGYTF.

The V and J genes are TRBV3-1 (or the pseudogene TRBV3-2) and TRBJ2-6; maybe TRBD1 (6 bases). Germline CDR1 is LGHDT and CDR2 is YNNKEL (reference sequence). The CDR3 has 19 amino acids. Deletions cut 4 bases from V and 0 bases from J, with 19 bases between. The CDR3 here is CASSRKVDSRNSGANVLTF. In DNA form, the CDR3 reads TGTGCCAGCAGCCGCAAGGTGGACAGTCGTAACTCTGGGGCCAACGTCCTGACTTTC.

The chain is built from TRBV28 and TRBJ2-2, with 8 bases lining up with TRBD2. Trimming took 4 bases from V and 0 from J; bases not matched to a gene: 4. The V gene's germline CDR1 is MDHEN and CDR2 SYDVKM. The CDR3 loop spans 16 amino acids. The CDR3 nucleotides read TGTGCCAGCAGTTCGAATAGCGGGGCGAACACCGGGGAGCTGTTTTTT. Translation gives CASSSNSGANTGELFF.

This clone occurred a few times. The chain has TRBV7-2 and TRBJ1-3, with TRBD1 as a possible D gene (5 bases). The CDR3 sequence is 15 residues long. V shed 5 bases and J shed 2 bases, with 13 bases lying between them. Germline-derived CDR1 and CDR2 are SGHTA and FQGNSA. The CDR3 DNA reads as TGTGCCAGCAGCGGGTCGGGGGAGGCTGGAAACACCATATATTTT. Its translation: CASSGSGEAGNTIYF.

The genes are TRBV7-8 and TRBJ2-5, with no clear D. The V gene's germline CDR1 is SGHVS and CDR2 FQNEAQ. The CDR3 sequence is 14 residues long. V was trimmed by 1 base and J by 4 bases, leaving 10 bases between them. The chain's CDR3 is CASSLVAFGETQYF. The CDR3, as DNA: TGTGCCAGCAGCTTAGTGGCGTTCGGAGAGACCCAGTACTTC.

This clone appeared a few times. The CDR3 loop is CASSEFVGHRDSPLHF. In DNA form, the CDR3 reads TGCGCCAGCAGTGAGTTCGTAGGGCATAGAGATTCACCCCTCCACTTT. This chain connects TRBV10-1 to TRBJ1-6; no firm D call. V was clipped by 1 base and J by 8 bases, with 15 bases between them. The CDR3 extends over 16 amino acids. The germline V gene encodes CDR1 WNHNN and CDR2 SYGVQD (reference sequence).

The V gene is TRBV9, the J gene TRBJ2-1; 14 positions agree with TRBD2. The CDR3 runs 18 residues. V dropped 0 bases and J dropped 4; count of bases not matched to a gene: 6. CDR1 is SGDLS and CDR2 is YYNGEE in the germline V gene. The CDR3 nucleotides are TGTGCCAGCAGCGTAGATGGACTAGCGGGGGGCAAATACAATGAGCAGTTCTTC. Translated, it gives CASSVDGLAGGKYNEQFF. The variable domain in full, with the rest retrieved from reference TRBV9 and TRBJ2-1, is DSGVTQTPKHLITATGQRVTLRCSPRSGDLSVYWYQQSLDQGLQFLIQYYNGEERAKGNILERFSAQQFPDLHSELNLSSLELGDSALYFCASSVDGLAGGKYNEQFFGPGTRLTVL.

The table lists this clone with many counts. The chain couples TRBV14 to TRBJ2-2; D call uncertain. From germline, CDR1 is SGHDN and CDR2 FVKESK. The CDR3 spans 15 residues. Trimming removed 4 bases from V and 7 bases from J, with 16 bases in between. This CDR3 is CASSLGLGTHGELFF. The CDR3 DNA reads as TGTGCCAGCAGCCTGGGGTTGGGCACGCACGGGGAGCTGTTTTTT. Supplemented by reference TRBV14 and TRBJ2-2, the full variable domain reads EAGVTQFPSHSVIEKGQTVTLRCDPISGHDNLYWYRRVMGKEIKFLLHFVKESKQDESGMPNNRFLAERTGGTYSTLKVQPAELEDSGVYFCASSLGLGTHGELFFGEGSRLTVL.

The chain is built from TRBV7-6 and TRBJ1-6; D gene ambiguous. The CDR3 contains 15 residues. V was shortened by 5 bases and J by 0 bases, with 8 bases between the two germline ends. In germline, CDR1 is SGHVS, CDR2 FNYEAQ. The CDR3 sequence: CASSRGSSYNSPLHF. CDR3 coding DNA: TGTGCCAGCAGCCGGGGAAGCTCCTATAATTCACCCCTCCACTTT.

V is TRBV9 and J is TRBJ1-5; D unclear. This CDR3 has 13 residues. V shed 3 bases and J shed 9 bases, with 13 bases lying between them. Germline V gene lookup returns CDR1 SGDLS and CDR2 YYNGEE. CDR3 amino acids: CASSADAMGPQHF. CDR3 nucleotide sequence: TGTGCCAGCAGCGCCGACGCGATGGGGCCCCAGCATTTT.

The genes are TRBV4-3 and TRBJ2-3; D is ambiguous. In germline, CDR1 is LGHNA, CDR2 YSLEER. Deletions cut 0 bases from V and 0 bases from J, with 10 bases between. The CDR3 sequence is 16 residues long. CDR3 in amino acids: CASSQDRAASTDTQYF. For the CDR3, the DNA is TGCGCCAGCAGCCAAGATAGGGCAGCTAGCACAGATACGCAGTATTTT.

The CDR3 DNA follows: TGCGCCAGCAGCCAGGGGGGGGAGACCTATAATTCACCCCTCCACTTT. This codes for CASSQGGETYNSPLHF. The V and J genes are TRBV4-3 and TRBJ1-6, with D maybe TRBD1 (5 bases). Germline values: CDR1 LGHNA, CDR2 YSLEER. V lost 3 bases and J lost 2, with 11 bases in between. This CDR3 is 16 amino acids long.

The chain uses TRBV24-1 and TRBJ2-5; D might be TRBD1 or TRBD2, each matching 5 bases. Germline CDR1 reads KGHDR; CDR2 reads SFDVKD. The ends were cut back, 4 bases at V and 2 bases at J, with 13 bases in the middle. The CDR3 consists of 15 residues. DNA of the CDR3: TGTGCCACCAGTGAGGTCGGGGACGGTCAAGAGACCCAGTACTTC. Encoded protein: CATSEVGDGQETQYF.

The chain uses TRBV6-8 and TRBJ2-7; TRBD1 or TRBD2 may be the D gene (5 bases each). The CDR3 totals 14 residues. V dropped 5 bases and J dropped 5 bases, with 16 bases sitting between them. In germline, CDR1 is MNHGY, CDR2 SAAAGT. The CDR3 protein is CASSIPRGQDEQYF. The CDR3, as DNA: TGTGCCAGCAGTATTCCCCGGGGCCAGGACGAGCAGTACTTC.

The rearrangement joins TRBV5-6 to TRBJ2-1; D uncertain. CDR3 length: 13 amino acids. Germline CDR1 SGHDT, CDR2 YYEEEE. Trimming took 1 base from V and 5 from J, leaving 7 bases between them. The CDR3 DNA follows: TGTGCCAGCAGCTTGCTGATGGACAATGAGCAGTTCTTC. Protein: CASSLLMDNEQFF. Full variable domain (missing parts from reference TRBV5-6 and TRBJ2-1): DAGVTQSPTHLIKTRGQQVTLRCSPKSGHDTVSWYQQALGQGPQFIFQYYEEEERQRGNFPDRFSGHQFPNYSSELNVNALLLGDSALYLCASSLLMDNEQFFGPGTRLTVL.

This sequence joins TRBV7-2 and TRBJ2-1, with D perhaps matching TRBD1 (5 bases). The V end lost 0 bases, the J end lost 2 bases, and 11 bases lay between the germline ends. In germline, CDR1 is SGHTA, CDR2 FQGNSA. The CDR3 has 16 amino acids. The CDR3 spells CASSLASTGTYNEQFF. As DNA, the CDR3 is TGTGCCAGCAGCTTAGCCAGTACAGGCACCTACAATGAGCAGTTCTTC.

The V call is TRBV5-1, the J call TRBJ1-2; D uncertain. V gave up 0 bases and J gave up 8 bases, with 8 bases separating them. The CDR3 is 12 residues long. Germline-derived CDR1 and CDR2 are SGHRS and YFSETQ. CDR3 loop: CASSLGSEGYTF. The CDR3 coding sequence is TGCGCCAGCAGCTTGGGGTCGGAGGGCTACACCTTC.

In DNA, the CDR3 is TGCGCCAGCAGCCAAGAGAGCAGGGGGCCCAACGAAAAACTGTTTTTT. Translating gives CASSQESRGPNEKLFF. J is TRBJ1-4 and V is TRBV4-3; 8 nucleotides match TRBD1. CDR1 is LGHNA, CDR2 YSLEER, per germline. The V and J ends lost 0 bases and 8 bases, in that order; junction bases with no gene match: 8. The CDR3 spans 16 residues.

This clone was counted once. This chain uses TRBV15 with TRBJ2-5, with D hard to call. Germline V CDR1 and CDR2: LNHNV, YYDKDF (reference sequence). The ends were cut back, 0 bases at V and 4 bases at J, with 12 bases in the middle. The CDR3 sequence is 15 residues long. CDR3 region: CATSRDVGASETQYF. The DNA for the CDR3 is TGTGCCACCAGCAGAGATGTAGGAGCTTCAGAGACCCAGTACTTC.

The chain uses TRBV5-8 and TRBJ2-7; D is tentatively TRBD1 or TRBD2 (5 bases each). The V end lost 3 bases, the J end lost 2 bases, and 15 bases lay between the germline ends. The V gene's germline CDR1 is SGHTS and CDR2 YDEGEE. This CDR3 has 15 residues. The CDR3 DNA is TGTGCCAGCAGCTCAGCCTCGGGACGGACCTACGAGCAGTACTTC. This gives the protein CASSSASGRTYEQYF. Drawing the rest from reference TRBV5-8 and TRBJ2-7, the complete variable domain is EAGVTQSPTHLIKTRGQQATLRCSPISGHTSVYWYQQALGLGLQFLLWYDEGEERNRGNFPPRFSGRQFPNYSSELNVNALELEDSALYLCASSSASGRTYEQYFGPGTRLTVT.